The 19 T cell receptor beta chains given below trace back to one sample, sequenced in a study of cytomegalovirus exposure and HLA in healthy donors (dated by TCRdb to about 2017). Library generation was performed with the immunoSEQ multiplex PCR assay. The multiplex PCR relied on a mix of 60 forward primers for TCR Vbeta segments and 13 reverse primers for TCR Jbeta segments. TCRdb obtained this table from immuneACCESS and retained in-frame rearrangements with V and J assigned. These tables miss some clones; where compared with another copy, unresolved V genes account for less than half of the shortfall, and the remainder is unexplained. This sample lists 150,000 to 200,000 clones; 75% to 85% were detected once. 6.4% of the sample is held by the ten biggest clonotypes. What was sequenced was PBMCs. These receptors were taken from a man aged 50-59 years in good health and CMV-seropositive.

The V and J genes are TRBV2 and TRBJ1-5, with a weak D call TRBD1 (5 bases). This CDR3 has 14 residues. The V and J ends lost 5 bases and 3 bases respectively, with 11 bases between them. The V gene's germline CDR1 is SNHLY and CDR2 FYNNEI. CDR3 DNA: TGTGCCAGCAGTCCCCAGGGTTCCAATCAGCCCCAGCATTTT. Amino acid sequence: CASSPQGSNQPQHF.

This chain links TRBV11-3 with TRBJ2-3; 11 bases are shared with TRBD2. There are 16 residues in the CDR3. Per germline, CDR1 SGHNT and CDR2 YENEEA. V shed 4 bases, J shed 3 bases, and the junction held 6 bases outside the gene matches. The CDR3 loop reads CASSSRLAGRTDTQYF. CDR3 DNA sequence: TGTGCCAGCAGCTCGAGACTAGCGGGAAGGACAGATACGCAGTATTTT.

The V and J genes are TRBV19 and TRBJ2-3, with D possibly matching TRBD1 (6 bases). The CDR3 spans 15 residues. The V end was cut by 3 bases, the J end by 1 base, with 11 bases between. Per germline, CDR1 LNHDA and CDR2 SQIVND (reference sequence). DNA for the CDR3: TGTGCCAGTAGTATCGTGGGACAAGGCACAGATACGCAGTATTTT. This encodes CASSIVGQGTDTQYF.

The chain employs TRBV7-2 and TRBJ1-2; 7 bases agree with TRBD1. J was trimmed by 0 bases and V by 4 bases; bases with no gene match: 2. The CDR3 length is 14 residues. Germline V lookup: CDR1 SGHTA, CDR2 FQGNSA. DNA for the CDR3: TGTGCCAGCAGCTCAGACAGGGCTAACTATGGCTACACCTTC. Protein sequence: CASSSDRANYGYTF.

The chain combines TRBV19 with TRBJ2-7; maybe TRBD1 (5 bases). V was shortened by 2 bases and J by 3 bases, with 8 bases between the two germline ends. The CDR3 totals 13 residues. Looked up from germline, CDR1 is LNHDA and CDR2 is SQIVND (reference sequence). The CDR3 coding sequence is TGTGCCAGTAGTATAACGCAGGGCTACGAGCAGTACGTC. It specifies CASSITQGYEQYV.

V and J are TRBV7-9 and TRBJ1-1, with a tentative D call TRBD1 (6 bases). The germline V and J ends were trimmed by 5 bases and 2 bases, with 15 bases remaining between them. In germline, CDR1 is SEHNR, CDR2 FQNEAQ (reference sequence). This CDR3 contains 15 residues. The CDR3 DNA sequence: TGTGCCAGCAGCCCGGAGGGGGGGGCCAACACTGAAGCTTTCTTT. This encodes CASSPEGGANTEAFF.

The gene calls are TRBV10-3 and TRBJ2-1, with TRBD2 identical over 9 bases. The germline CDR1 and CDR2 sequences are ENHRY and SYGVKD. The CDR3 is 13 residues long. V was pared by 8 bases and J by 4 bases, with 3 bases of the junction left unmatched. CDR3 sequence: CAIGTSQYNEQFF. The CDR3 region has the DNA TGTGCCATCGGGACTAGCCAGTACAATGAGCAGTTCTTC.

The chain joins TRBV2 to TRBJ1-5; no clear D gene. This CDR3 contains 12 residues. V shed 6 bases and J shed 13 bases, with 16 bases lying between them. Germline CDR1 and CDR2: SNHLY and FYNNEI. Here the CDR3 reads CASSATKAAQHF. For the CDR3, the DNA is TGTGCCAGCAGCGCAACTAAGGCTGCACAGCATTTT.

The CDR3 sequence: CASTLGTYTEAFF. DNA of the CDR3: TGTGCCAGTACCCTGGGGACATACACTGAAGCTTTCTTT. The chain employs TRBV19 and TRBJ1-1; D is perhaps TRBD1 (6 bases). The CDR3 sequence is 13 residues long. Germline CDR1 is LNHDA and CDR2 is SQIVND (reference sequence). The V and J ends lost 7 bases and 3 bases respectively, with 12 bases between them.

In nucleotides, the CDR3 is TGCGCCAGCAGTGAGGAGGGGGTGCCCCAGCATTTT. Translating it yields CASSEEGVPQHF. The chain couples TRBV10-2 to TRBJ1-5; TRBD1 is a possible D gene (6 bases). Germline assignment: CDR1 WSHSY and CDR2 SAAADI. Trimming stripped 2 bases from V and 9 bases from J, with 8 bases between. This CDR3 contains 12 residues.

The V and J genes are TRBV15 and TRBJ2-1, with D perhaps TRBD1 (6 bases). The CDR3 loop spans 14 amino acids. Germline V gene data show CDR1 as LNHNV and CDR2 as YYDKDF (reference sequence). V lost 0 bases and J 6 bases, leaving 9 bases between the germline ends. This CDR3 is CATSRDRGINEQFF. CDR3 sequence (DNA): TGTGCCACCAGCAGAGATAGGGGGATCAATGAGCAGTTCTTC.

The J gene is TRBJ2-3, the V gene TRBV18, with TRBD1 matching over 10 bases. Per germline, CDR1 KGHSH and CDR2 LQKENI. The J segment lost 3 bases and the V segment lost 3 bases, leaving 3 bases of the junction unmatched. The CDR3 runs to 15 residues. The DNA for the CDR3 is TGTGCCAGCTCACCCGGGACAGGGGTTACAGATACGCAGTATTTT. The encoded protein is CASSPGTGVTDTQYF.

The V gene is TRBV14, the J gene TRBJ2-1, with 9 bases fitting TRBD1. The CDR3 contains 15 residues. V shed 1 base, J shed 8 bases, and the junction held 6 bases outside the gene matches. Germline V lookup: CDR1 SGHDN, CDR2 FVKESK. This CDR3 reads CASSQGQGGWDEQFF. In DNA, the CDR3 is TGTGCCAGCAGCCAAGGACAGGGGGGTTGGGATGAGCAGTTCTTC.

The chain combines TRBV10-1 with TRBJ2-2, with TRBD1 matching over 9 bases. CDR1 and CDR2 from the germline V gene are WNHNN and SYGVQD (reference sequence). The ends lost 5 bases at V and 5 bases at J; junction bases unmatched: 9. This CDR3 spans 16 amino acids. CDR3 sequence: CASSPGQGYPTGELFF. As DNA, the CDR3 is TGCGCCAGCAGTCCGGGACAGGGATACCCTACCGGGGAGCTGTTTTTT.

This chain links TRBV7-6 with TRBJ2-1; D possibly corresponds to TRBD2 (6 bases). CDR3 length: 14 residues. V lost 3 bases and J 0 bases, leaving 6 bases between the germline ends. Germline V lookup: CDR1 SGHVS, CDR2 FNYEAQ. The CDR3 region is CASSLGGSYNEQFF. The CDR3 coding sequence is TGTGCCAGCAGCTTGGGGGGCTCCTACAATGAGCAGTTCTTC.

This chain links TRBV15 with TRBJ1-1; D is unclear. The CDR3 covers 15 residues. Germline V gene sequence: CDR1 LNHNV, CDR2 YYDKDF (reference sequence). Deletions cut 3 bases from V and 1 base from J, with 12 bases between. In DNA form, the CDR3 reads TGTGCCACCAGCAGGGGAGGAGTTTCGAACACTGAAGCTTTCTTT. Amino acid sequence: CATSRGGVSNTEAFF. Full variable domain (rest looked up from reference TRBV15 and TRBJ1-1): DAMVIQNPRYQVTQFGKPVTLSCSQTLNHNVMYWYQQKSSQAPKLLFHYYDKDFNNEADTPDNFQSRRPNTSFCFLDIRSPGLGDTAMYLCATSRGGVSNTEAFFGQGTRLTVV.

V usage is TRBV5-8 and J usage is TRBJ1-1; D not resolved. Germline V gene sequence: CDR1 SGHTS, CDR2 YDEGEE. V shed 5 bases and J shed 1 base, with 6 bases lying between them. The CDR3 runs 12 residues. The CDR3: CASRRRNTEAFF. In DNA form, the CDR3 reads TGTGCCAGCAGAAGGAGGAACACTGAAGCTTTCTTT. Supplemented by reference TRBV5-8 and TRBJ1-1, the full variable domain reads EAGVTQSPTHLIKTRGQQATLRCSPISGHTSVYWYQQALGLGLQFLLWYDEGEERNRGNFPPRFSGRQFPNYSSELNVNALELEDSALYLCASRRRNTEAFFGQGTRLTVV.

Remarks on this clone: An end of the junction does not agree with germline; a read error may underlie this. The chain employs TRBV29-1 and TRBJ2-5; D possibly corresponds to TRBD2 (6 bases). CDR3 length: 12 amino acids. Per the germline V gene, CDR1 is SQVTM and CDR2 is ANQGSEA. CDR3 residues: CSVVGGQGTQYF. CDR3 coding DNA: TGCAGCGTTGTCGGGGGTCAAGGGACCCAGTACTTC. The variable domain in full, with the rest retrieved from reference TRBV29-1 and TRBJ2-5, is SAVISQKPSRDICQRGTSLTIQCQVDSQVTMMFWYRQQPGQSLTLIATANQGSEATYESGFVIDKFPISRPNLTFSTLTVSNMSPEDSSIYLCSVVGGQGTQYFGPGTRLLVL.

In its sample, this clone was seen a few times. This chain connects TRBV21-1 to TRBJ2-2; the DNA was not used to check the table's D call, TRBD1. TRBV21-1 is termed a pseudogene. The CDR3 loop spans 17 amino acids. CDR3 sequence: CASSKGPRTPNTGELFF. For the CDR3, the DNA is TGTGCCAGCAGCAAAGGCCCCCGGACACCTAACACCGGGGAGCTGTTTTTT.